This TCR beta chain was profiled in a study of T cell repertoires in cytomegalovirus infection. Trimming took off 3 bases at V and 5 bases at J, with 16 bases between the two ends. The CDR3 runs 15 residues. The germline CDR1 and CDR2 sequences are SGHDT and YYEEEE. This clonotype appeared a few times. TCRdb reprocessed the reads with MiXCR, giving one entry per CDR3 protein. The sample contains 300,000 or so distinct CDR3 sequences, about a tenth of which appear only once. Material for sequencing was PBMCs. This rearrangement joins TRBV5-6 to TRBJ2-3, with D unresolved. This receptor was identified in a human donor in good health (CMV status not recorded). Some clones in this sample may be carry-over from other donors' samples. The DNA of the CDR3 is TGTGCCAGCAGCTCTTCGCGAATATGGGGAGATACGCAGTATTTT. Amino acids: CASSSSRIWGDTQYF.